The 9 T cell receptor beta chains reported below all come from one sample, sequenced in a study of blood T cell repertoires in COVID-19. Method: immunoSEQ multiplex PCR; TCRdb's copy keeps in-frame clones and lacks some. This sample has tens of thousands of clones, with about 90% found just once. The sequenced sample was peripheral blood. The receptors come from a human donor with active COVID-19. The donor label of this sample is uncertain.

J is TRBJ2-3 and V is TRBV7-2, with 7 bases that match TRBD2. With V trimmed by 3 bases and J by 3 bases, 6 bases remained unmatched. Germline V gives CDR1 SGHTA, CDR2 FQGNSA. CDR3 length: 15 residues. DNA for the CDR3: TGTGCCAGCAGCTTCGCTGGCGGGGGAACAGATACGCAGTATTTT. Its protein is CASSFAGGGTDTQYF.

The V gene is TRBV19, the J gene TRBJ1-2, with TRBD1 matching over 7 bases. The ends lost 3 bases at V and 0 bases at J; junction bases unmatched: 7. CDR1 LNHDA and CDR2 SQIVND come from the germline V gene (reference sequence). The CDR3 sequence is 16 residues long. CDR3 DNA sequence: TGTGCCAGTAGTATCGGACAGGTCTATTCTAACTATGGCTACACCTTC. Its translation is CASSIGQVYSNYGYTF.

V gene TRBV6-5 combines with J gene TRBJ1-6, with D perhaps matching TRBD1 (6 bases). CDR1 is MNHEY, CDR2 SVGAGI, per germline. This CDR3 region has 15 residues. V was cut by 7 bases and J by 4 bases, with 14 bases left in between. DNA for the CDR3: TGTGCCAGCACAAGGACAGAACTTTATAATTCACCCCTCCACTTT. Translated: CASTRTELYNSPLHF.

The chain employs TRBV6-5 and TRBJ1-1; D is possibly TRBD1 (5 bases). The CDR3 has 15 amino acids. Germline V gene lookup returns CDR1 MNHEY and CDR2 SVGAGI. The V and J ends lost 2 bases and 5 bases respectively, with 15 bases between them. The CDR3 loop reads CASSYGAGVITEAFF. The CDR3 nucleotides read TGTGCCAGCAGTTACGGAGCGGGGGTGATTACTGAAGCTTTCTTT.

The chain joins TRBV13 to TRBJ1-2; 9 nucleotides agree with TRBD1. V lost 3 bases, J lost 6 bases, and 5 bases stayed unmatched. The CDR3 has 14 residues. Germline V gene data show CDR1 as PRHDT and CDR2 as FYEKMQ (reference sequence). The DNA for the CDR3 is TGTGCCAGCAGCTTTGGGACAGGGATCGATGGCTACACCTTC. It encodes CASSFGTGIDGYTF. The full variable domain, completed using reference TRBV13 and TRBJ1-2, is AAGVIQSPRHLIKEKRETATLKCYPIPRHDTVYWYQQGPGQDPQFLISFYEKMQSDKGSIPDRFSAQQFSDYHSELNMSSLELGDSALYFCASSFGTGIDGYTFGSGTRLTVV.

The chain uses TRBV23-1 and TRBJ2-7; TRBD1 is a possible D gene (5 bases). TRBV23-1 is an ORF, and what it does is uncertain. The ends were cut back, 4 bases at V and 5 bases at J, with 27 bases in the middle. This CDR3 is built from 18 residues. The chain's CDR3 is CASSLHRTGTLFCDEQYF. As DNA, the CDR3 is TGCGCCAGCAGTCTTCACCGAACAGGAACCTTATTTTGTGACGAGCAGTACTTC.

The chain links TRBV20-1 to TRBJ2-4; 10 bases fit TRBD2. The CDR3 length is 19 residues. J lost 0 bases, V lost 3 bases, and 14 bases had no gene match. Germline V gene lookup returns CDR1 DFQATT and CDR2 SNEGSKA (reference sequence). This chain's CDR3 is CSASMASGGGPLAKNIQYF. For the CDR3, the DNA is TGCAGTGCTAGTATGGCTAGCGGGGGTGGCCCACTAGCCAAAAACATTCAGTACTTC.

The genes are TRBV11-2 and TRBJ1-1; D is unresolved. CDR3 length: 11 residues. The V and J ends lost 6 bases and 3 bases respectively, with 5 bases between them. The germline CDR1 and CDR2 sequences are SGHAT and FQNNGV. The DNA of the CDR3 is TGTGCCAGCAGTACGGACACTGAAGCTTTCTTT. It specifies CASSTDTEAFF.

The chain joins TRBV5-1 to TRBJ2-7; 7 bases line up with TRBD1. The V gene end was trimmed by 1 base and the J gene end by 6 bases; junction bases not matched to a gene: 7. CDR1 SGHRS and CDR2 YFSETQ come from the germline V gene. This CDR3 region has 14 residues. The CDR3 bases are TGCGCCAGCAGCTTGCTGGGGGCAGGGGGCGAGCAGTACTTC. It translates to CASSLLGAGGEQYF.